The TCR beta chain under discussion was sequenced for a study of low-dose radiotherapy and immunotherapy resistance in tumors. Across the whole study: Every two weeks, the protocol called for intravenous cyclophosphamide at 200 mg/m2. It was given one day before each radiation and immunotherapy administration. Aspirin 300 mg, taken orally and daily, was given to patients for four cycles from cycle 1 day 1.

This clonotype was picked up many times. Noted time point: after trial treatment. The treatment: LDRT plus nivolumab, ipilimumab, low-dose cyclophosphamide and aspirin (RACIN trial). Eligible patients bore advanced solid tumors devoid of tumor-infiltrating lymphocytes. Trimming removed 4 bases from V and 8 bases from J, with 14 bases in between. This CDR3 has 14 amino acids. Germline V CDR1 and CDR2: LGHNA, YNFKEQ. First-strand cDNA used TRAV- and TRBV-specific primers, covering alpha and beta chains. Amplification, which lasted approximately 20 PCR cycles, used a constant-region primer and V-primer adapter to amplify TCRs. TCRdb analysed the reads with MiXCR anew, one entry per CDR3 protein. The sample shows about 100,000 distinct CDR3 sequences, less than 25% of them seen only once.

Sequenced here: PBMCs, sampled after low-dose radiotherapy plus immunotherapy. The clonotype originates from a male donor with prostate cancer. The V and J genes are TRBV4-2 and TRBJ2-2, with no clear D. As DNA, the CDR3 is TGTGCCAGCAGCCTTCGTGGAGTTGAGGGGGAGCTGTTTTTT. Encoded protein: CASSLRGVEGELFF.